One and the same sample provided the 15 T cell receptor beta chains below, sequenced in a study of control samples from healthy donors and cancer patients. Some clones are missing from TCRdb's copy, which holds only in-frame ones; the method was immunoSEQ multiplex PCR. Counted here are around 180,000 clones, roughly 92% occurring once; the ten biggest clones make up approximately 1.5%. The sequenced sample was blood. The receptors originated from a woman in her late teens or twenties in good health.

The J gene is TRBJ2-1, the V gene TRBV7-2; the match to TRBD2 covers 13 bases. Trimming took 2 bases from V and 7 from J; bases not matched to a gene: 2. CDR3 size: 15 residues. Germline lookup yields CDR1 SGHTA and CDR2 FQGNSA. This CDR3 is CASSLRTSGRNEQFF. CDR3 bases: TGTGCCAGCAGCTTAAGGACTAGCGGGAGAAATGAGCAGTTCTTC.

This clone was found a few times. The CDR3 sequence is CASSPRLATNEQFF. CDR3 nucleotide sequence: TGTGCCAGCAGCCCACGACTAGCTACCAATGAGCAGTTCTTC. The chain has TRBV7-2 and TRBJ2-1, with 7 bases lining up with TRBD2. Trimming cost V 5 bases and J 6 bases; bases outside gene matches: 7. CDR3 length equals 14 residues. From germline, CDR1 is SGHTA and CDR2 FQGNSA.

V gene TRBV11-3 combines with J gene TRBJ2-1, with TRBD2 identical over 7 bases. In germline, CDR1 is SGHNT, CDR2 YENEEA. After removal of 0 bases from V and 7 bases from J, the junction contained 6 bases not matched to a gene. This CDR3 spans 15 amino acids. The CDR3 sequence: CASSLEAGVWNEQFF. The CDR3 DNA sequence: TGTGCCAGCAGCTTAGAGGCGGGGGTCTGGAATGAGCAGTTCTTC. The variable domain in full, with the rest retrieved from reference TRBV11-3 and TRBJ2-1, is EAGVVQSPRYKIIEKKQPVAFWCNPISGHNTLYWYLQNLGQGPELLIRYENEEAVDDSQLPKDRFSAERLKGVDSTLKIQPAELGDSAVYLCASSLEAGVWNEQFFGPGTRLTVL.

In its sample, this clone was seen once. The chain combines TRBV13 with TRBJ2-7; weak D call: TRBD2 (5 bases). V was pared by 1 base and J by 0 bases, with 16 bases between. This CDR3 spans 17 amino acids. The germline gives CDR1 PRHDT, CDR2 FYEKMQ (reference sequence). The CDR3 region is CASSLAGSGGFSYEQYF. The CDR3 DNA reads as TGTGCCAGCAGCTTAGCCGGGTCAGGCGGGTTCTCCTACGAGCAGTACTTC.

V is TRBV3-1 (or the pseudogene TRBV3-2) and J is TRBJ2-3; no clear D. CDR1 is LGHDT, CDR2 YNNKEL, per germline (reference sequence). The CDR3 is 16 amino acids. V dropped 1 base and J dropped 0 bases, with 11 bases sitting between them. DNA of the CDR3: TGTGCCAGCAGCCAAGGGGTGCCAGGTAGCACAGATACGCAGTATTTT. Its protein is CASSQGVPGSTDTQYF.

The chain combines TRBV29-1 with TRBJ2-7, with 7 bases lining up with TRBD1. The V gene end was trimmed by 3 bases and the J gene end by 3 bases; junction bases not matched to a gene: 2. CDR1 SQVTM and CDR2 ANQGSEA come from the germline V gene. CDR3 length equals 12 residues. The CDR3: CSVEDRFYEQYF. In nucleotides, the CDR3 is TGCAGCGTTGAGGACAGGTTCTACGAGCAGTACTTC.

This CDR3 is CASSQNGNYGYTF. CDR3 sequence (DNA): TGTGCCAGCAGTCAAAATGGAAACTATGGCTACACCTTC. The V gene is TRBV12-3 or TRBV12-4, the J gene TRBJ1-2; D is uncertain. CDR3 length: 13 amino acids. V lost 5 bases to trimming and J lost 2 bases, with 9 bases between them.

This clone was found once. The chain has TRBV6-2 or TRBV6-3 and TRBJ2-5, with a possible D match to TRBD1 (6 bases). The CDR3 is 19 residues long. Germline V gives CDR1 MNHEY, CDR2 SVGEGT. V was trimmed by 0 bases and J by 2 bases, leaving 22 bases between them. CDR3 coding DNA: TGTGCCAGCAGTTACTCGGACAGCCTACAGAGTTACTTACAAGAGACCCAGTACTTC. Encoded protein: CASSYSDSLQSYLQETQYF.

The CDR3 DNA reads as TGTGCCAGCAGCTTAAATGGGGCGAACACTGAAGCTTTCTTT. It encodes CASSLNGANTEAFF. This chain uses TRBV7-3 with TRBJ1-1; D may be TRBD1 (5 bases). The CDR3 is made up of 14 amino acids. V was trimmed by 1 base and J by 1 base, leaving 7 bases between them. Per the germline V gene, CDR1 is SGHTA and CDR2 is FQGTGA. Looking up the rest from reference TRBV7-3 and TRBJ1-1 gives the full variable domain: GAGVSQTPSNKVTEKGKYVELRCDPISGHTALYWYRQSLGQGPEFLIYFQGTGAADDSGLPNDRFFAVRPEGSVSTLKIQRTERGDSAVYLCASSLNGANTEAFFGQGTRLTVV.

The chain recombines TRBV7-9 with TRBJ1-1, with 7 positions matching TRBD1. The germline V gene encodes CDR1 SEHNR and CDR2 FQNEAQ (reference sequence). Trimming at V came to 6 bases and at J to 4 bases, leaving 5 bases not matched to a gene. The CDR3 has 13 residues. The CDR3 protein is CASSLNRGTEAFF. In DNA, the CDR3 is TGTGCCAGCAGTCTTAACAGGGGCACTGAAGCTTTCTTT.

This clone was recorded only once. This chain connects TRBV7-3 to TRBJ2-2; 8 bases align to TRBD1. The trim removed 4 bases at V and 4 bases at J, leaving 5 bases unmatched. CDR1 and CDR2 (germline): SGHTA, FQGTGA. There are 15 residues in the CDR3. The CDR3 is CASSSRGPVTGELFF. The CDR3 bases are TGTGCCAGCAGCTCCAGGGGGCCGGTCACCGGGGAGCTGTTTTTT.

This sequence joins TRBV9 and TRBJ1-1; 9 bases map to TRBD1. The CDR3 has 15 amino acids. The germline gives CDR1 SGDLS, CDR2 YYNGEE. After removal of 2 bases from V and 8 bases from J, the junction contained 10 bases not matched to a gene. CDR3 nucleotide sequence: TGTGCCAGCAGCGTCTTGGGACAGGGCGACCCGGAAGCTTTCTTT. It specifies CASSVLGQGDPEAFF.

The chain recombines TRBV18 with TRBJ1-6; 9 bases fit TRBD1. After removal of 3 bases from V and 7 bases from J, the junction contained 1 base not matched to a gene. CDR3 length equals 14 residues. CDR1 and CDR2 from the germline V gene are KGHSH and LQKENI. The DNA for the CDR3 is TGTGCCAGCTCACCCGGGACAGGGAATTCACCCCTCCACTTT. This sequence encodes CASSPGTGNSPLHF.

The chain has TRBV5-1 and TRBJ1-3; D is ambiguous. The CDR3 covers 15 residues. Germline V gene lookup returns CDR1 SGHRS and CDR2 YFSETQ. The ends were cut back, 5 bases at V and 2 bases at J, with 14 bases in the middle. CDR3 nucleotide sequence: TGCGCCAGCAGTTCCACGGGAGGAACTGGAAACACCATATATTTT. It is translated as CASSSTGGTGNTIYF.

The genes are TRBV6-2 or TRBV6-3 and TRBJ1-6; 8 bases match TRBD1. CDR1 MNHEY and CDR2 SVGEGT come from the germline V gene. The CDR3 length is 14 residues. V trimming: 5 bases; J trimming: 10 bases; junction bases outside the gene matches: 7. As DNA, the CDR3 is TGTGCCAGCAGTCGGACAGGGTTCGTGTCACCCCTCCACTTT. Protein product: CASSRTGFVSPLHF.